This T cell receptor (beta chain) was captured in a study of blood T cells in healthy people across ages. Study-wide points: What prevented conclusive comparison of naive and antigen-experienced cells was that PBMCs were unsorted. Long-lived donors exceeded aged donors in naive CD4+ cells and diversity.

In its sample, this clonotype was seen many times. No antigen is known for it. The donors, all healthy, were Caucasians living in Russia, aged about 6 to 100. A J-beta primer mix and a sample-barcoded 5' primer were used in a second PCR of about 7 to 12 cycles. In TCRdb, the 5' RACE reads were re-called with MiXCR into one record per CDR3 protein. The sample lists about 810,000 distinct CDR3 sequences, under 40% seen once, with around 13% in the top ten. The CDR3 spans 15 residues. V was clipped by 8 bases and J by 4 bases; unmatched bases: 11. Germline values: CDR1 MNHEY, CDR2 SVGAGI. The receptor was derived from a young man in good health. The sequenced sample was blood. V gene TRBV6-5 combines with J gene TRBJ2-3; 8 nucleotides agree with TRBD2. DNA for the CDR3: TGTGCCAGCCAGGTGGAGCGGGGGTACGCAGATACGCAGTATTTT. Amino acid sequence: CASQVERGYADTQYF.